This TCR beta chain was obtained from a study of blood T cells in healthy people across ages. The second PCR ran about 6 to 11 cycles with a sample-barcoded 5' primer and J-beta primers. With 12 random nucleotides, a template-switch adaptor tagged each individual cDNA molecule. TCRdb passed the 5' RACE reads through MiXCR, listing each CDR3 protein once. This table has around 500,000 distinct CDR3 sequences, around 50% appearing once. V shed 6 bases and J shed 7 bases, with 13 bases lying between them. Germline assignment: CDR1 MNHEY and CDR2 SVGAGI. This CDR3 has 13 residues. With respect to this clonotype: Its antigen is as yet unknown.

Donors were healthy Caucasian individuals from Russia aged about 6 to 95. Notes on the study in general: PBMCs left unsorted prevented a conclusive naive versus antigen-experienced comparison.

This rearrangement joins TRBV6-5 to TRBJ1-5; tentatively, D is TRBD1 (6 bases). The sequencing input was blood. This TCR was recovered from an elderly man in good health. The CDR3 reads CASRGQGRQPQHF. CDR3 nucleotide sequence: TGTGCCAGCAGGGGACAAGGGAGACAGCCCCAGCATTTT.